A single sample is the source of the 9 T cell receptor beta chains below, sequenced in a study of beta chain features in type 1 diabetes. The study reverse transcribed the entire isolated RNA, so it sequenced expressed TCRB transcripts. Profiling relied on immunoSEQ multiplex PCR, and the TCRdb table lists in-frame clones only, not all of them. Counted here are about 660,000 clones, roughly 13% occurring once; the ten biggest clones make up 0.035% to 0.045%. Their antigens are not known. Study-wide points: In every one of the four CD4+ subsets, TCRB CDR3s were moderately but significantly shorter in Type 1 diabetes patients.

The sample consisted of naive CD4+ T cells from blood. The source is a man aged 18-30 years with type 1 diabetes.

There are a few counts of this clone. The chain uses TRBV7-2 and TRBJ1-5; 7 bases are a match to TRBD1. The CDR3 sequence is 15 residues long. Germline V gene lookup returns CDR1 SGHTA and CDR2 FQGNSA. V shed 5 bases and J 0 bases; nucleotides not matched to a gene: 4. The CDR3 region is CASSAGQPSNQPQHF. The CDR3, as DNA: TGTGCCAGCAGCGCGGGACAGCCTAGCAATCAGCCCCAGCATTTT.

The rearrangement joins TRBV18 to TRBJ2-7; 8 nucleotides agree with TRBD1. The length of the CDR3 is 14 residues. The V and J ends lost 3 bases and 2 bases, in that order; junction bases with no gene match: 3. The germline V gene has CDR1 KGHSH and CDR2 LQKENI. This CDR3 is CASSPAQGAYEQYF. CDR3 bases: TGTGCCAGCTCACCGGCACAGGGGGCCTACGAGCAGTACTTC.

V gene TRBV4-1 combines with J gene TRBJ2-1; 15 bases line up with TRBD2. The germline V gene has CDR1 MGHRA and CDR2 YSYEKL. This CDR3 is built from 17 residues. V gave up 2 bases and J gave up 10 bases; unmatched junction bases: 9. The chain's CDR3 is CASSQRGLAGGPWEQFF. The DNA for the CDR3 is TGCGCCAGCAGCCAACGAGGACTAGCGGGAGGGCCTTGGGAGCAGTTCTTC.

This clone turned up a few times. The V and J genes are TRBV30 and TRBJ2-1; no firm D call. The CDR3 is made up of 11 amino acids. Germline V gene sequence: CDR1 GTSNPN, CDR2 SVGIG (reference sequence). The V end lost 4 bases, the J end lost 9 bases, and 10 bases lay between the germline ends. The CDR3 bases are TGTGCCTGGATCTGGGTAGGTGAGCAGTTCTTC. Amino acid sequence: CAWIWVGEQFF.

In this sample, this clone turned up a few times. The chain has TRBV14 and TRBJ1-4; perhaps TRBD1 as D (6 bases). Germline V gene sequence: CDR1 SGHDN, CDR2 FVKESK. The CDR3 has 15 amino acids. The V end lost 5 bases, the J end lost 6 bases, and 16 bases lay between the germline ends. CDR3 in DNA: TGTGCCAGCAGCAGGGAGGACAGCCCATATGAAAAACTGTTTTTT. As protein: CASSREDSPYEKLFF.

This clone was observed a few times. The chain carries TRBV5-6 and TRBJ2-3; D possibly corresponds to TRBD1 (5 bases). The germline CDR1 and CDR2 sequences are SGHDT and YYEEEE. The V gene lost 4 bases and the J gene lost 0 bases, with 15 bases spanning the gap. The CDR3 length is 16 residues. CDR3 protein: CASSQRAGLSTDTQYF. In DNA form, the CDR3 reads TGTGCCAGCAGCCAACGGGCAGGGCTCAGCACAGATACGCAGTATTTT.

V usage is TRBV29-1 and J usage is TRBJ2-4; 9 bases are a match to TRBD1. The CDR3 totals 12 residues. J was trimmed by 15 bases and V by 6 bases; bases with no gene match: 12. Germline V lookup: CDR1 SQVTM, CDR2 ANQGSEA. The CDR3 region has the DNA TGCAGCGTCGCCCCACAGGGGGCCAGCATGTACTTC. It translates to CSVAPQGASMYF.

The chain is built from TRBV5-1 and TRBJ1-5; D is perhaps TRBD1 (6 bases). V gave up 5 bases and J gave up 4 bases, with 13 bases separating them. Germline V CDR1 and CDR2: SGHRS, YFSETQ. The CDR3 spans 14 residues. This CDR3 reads CASSRSGDNQPQHF. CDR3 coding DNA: TGCGCCAGCAGTCGGTCAGGGGATAATCAGCCCCAGCATTTT.

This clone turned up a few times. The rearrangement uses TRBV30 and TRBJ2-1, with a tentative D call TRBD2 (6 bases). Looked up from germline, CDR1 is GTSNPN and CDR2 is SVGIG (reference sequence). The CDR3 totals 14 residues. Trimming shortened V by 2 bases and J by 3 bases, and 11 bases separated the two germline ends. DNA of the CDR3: TGTGCCTGGAGTCCGGGAGCCAACTACAATGAGCAGTTCTTC. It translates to CAWSPGANYNEQFF.